These 30 T cell receptor beta chains were sequenced from one sample in a study of blood T cell repertoires in COVID-19. TCRdb's copy holds only in-frame clones and misses some; the assay was immunoSEQ multiplex PCR. The sample shows approximately 69,000 clones, approximately 87% of them seen only once. The sequenced material came from peripheral blood. Receptor source: a woman of 80 years or more with acute or convalescent COVID-19.

This chain connects TRBV24-1 to TRBJ2-7; TRBD1 might be the D (6 bases). The germline V and J ends were trimmed by 4 bases and 7 bases, with 16 bases remaining between them. The CDR3 sequence is 14 residues long. CDR1 is KGHDR, CDR2 SFDVKD, per germline. In DNA form, the CDR3 reads TGTGCCACCAGTGAAACACAAACAGGGTCGGAGCAGTACTTC. This encodes CATSETQTGSEQYF.

The rearrangement uses TRBV5-6 and TRBJ1-5, with TRBD1 matching over 8 bases. Germline V gene data show CDR1 as SGHDT and CDR2 as YYEEEE. V lost 4 bases, J lost 7 bases, and 7 bases stayed unmatched. The length of the CDR3 is 14 residues. CDR3: CASSLTGGLQPQHF. The CDR3 nucleotides read TGTGCCAGCAGCCTAACAGGGGGTCTGCAGCCCCAGCATTTT. Drawing the rest from reference TRBV5-6 and TRBJ1-5, the complete variable domain is DAGVTQSPTHLIKTRGQQVTLRCSPKSGHDTVSWYQQALGQGPQFIFQYYEEEERQRGNFPDRFSGHQFPNYSSELNVNALLLGDSALYLCASSLTGGLQPQHFGDGTRLSIL.

This CDR3 reads CASGLGQGGIYGYTF. Here the CDR3 DNA reads TGTGCTAGTGGTTTGGGACAGGGGGGAATCTATGGCTACACCTTC. The chain employs TRBV12-5 and TRBJ1-2, with 9 positions matching TRBD1. Germline V gives CDR1 LGHNT, CDR2 FRNRAP. The CDR3 sequence is 15 residues long. The ends lost 1 base at V and 4 bases at J; junction bases unmatched: 4.

The chain uses TRBV15 and TRBJ2-1; 9 nucleotides match TRBD2. The CDR3 is 15 amino acids. Germline lookup yields CDR1 LNHNV and CDR2 YYDKDF (reference sequence). Unmatched junction bases numbered 4, after V lost 1 base and J lost 6 bases. DNA of the CDR3: TGTGCCACCAGCAGAGTTAGCGGGAGAGGCAATGAGCAGTTCTTC. As protein: CATSRVSGRGNEQFF.

The count of this clone is one. The V and J genes are TRBV3-1 (or the pseudogene TRBV3-2) and TRBJ1-6; D is ambiguous. CDR1 and CDR2 from the germline V gene are LGHDT and YNNKEL (reference sequence). The CDR3 runs 16 residues. V was pared by 4 bases and J by 5 bases, with 15 bases between. CDR3 DNA: TGTGCCAGCAGCCGGTTCCTCAGCAGCGATAATTCACCCCTCCACTTT. As protein: CASSRFLSSDNSPLHF.

The rearrangement links TRBV6-2 or TRBV6-3 to TRBJ1-5; 7 bases fit TRBD1. Germline CDR1 is MNHEY and CDR2 is SVGEGT. Trimming cost V 6 bases and J 12 bases; bases outside gene matches: 8. This CDR3 comprises 12 residues. The DNA of the CDR3 is TGTGCCAGCAGCCCTTCGACAGGGAACCAGCATTTT. It yields the protein CASSPSTGNQHF.

This clone was seen a few times. The V gene is TRBV5-8, the J gene TRBJ1-2; no clear D. Germline loops: CDR1 SGHTS, CDR2 YDEGEE. CDR3 length: 15 amino acids. The V gene lost 0 bases and the J gene lost 8 bases, with 17 bases spanning the gap. CDR3 sequence: CASSLGNVQVTGYTF. The CDR3 DNA reads as TGTGCCAGCAGCTTGGGGAACGTTCAGGTGACGGGCTACACCTTC. The variable domain in full, completed from reference TRBV5-8 and TRBJ1-2, reads EAGVTQSPTHLIKTRGQQATLRCSPISGHTSVYWYQQALGLGLQFLLWYDEGEERNRGNFPPRFSGRQFPNYSSELNVNALELEDSALYLCASSLGNVQVTGYTFGSGTRLTVV.

The V call is TRBV4-2, the J call TRBJ2-7, with 10 bases fitting TRBD2. Germline lookup yields CDR1 LGHNA and CDR2 YNFKEQ. The junction had 7 bases not matched to a gene; V was cut back by 0 bases and J by 11 bases. CDR3 length equals 14 residues. Written as DNA, the CDR3 is TGTGCCAGCAGCCAAGATGGAACTAGCGGGAAGGAGTACTTC. Protein product: CASSQDGTSGKEYF.

The chain combines TRBV12-1 with TRBJ2-7; the tabulated D call, TRBD2, remains unverified against the DNA. TRBV12-1 is deemed a pseudogene. The CDR3 has 16 amino acids. The CDR3 DNA reads TGTGCCAGCAGCCCCCGGCCTCATAGGAGCTCCTACGAGCAGTACTTC. Protein: CASSPRPHRSSYEQYF.

The CDR3 spells CASGLTSGSSYNEQFF. Here the CDR3 DNA reads TGTGCTAGTGGACTCACTAGCGGGAGCTCCTACAATGAGCAGTTCTTC. The V and J genes are TRBV12-5 and TRBJ2-1; 11 bases match TRBD2. Germline trimming cut 6 bases from V and 0 bases from J; bases unmatched to any gene: 4. Germline values: CDR1 LGHNT, CDR2 FRNRAP. This CDR3 spans 16 amino acids.

J is TRBJ2-1 and V is TRBV30; D ambiguous. The CDR3 has 11 amino acids. Germline CDR1 and CDR2: GTSNPN and SVGIG (reference sequence). CDR3 loop: CARIAYNEQFF. The CDR3 region has the DNA TGTGCAAGGATAGCTTACAATGAGCAGTTCTTC.

The V and J genes are TRBV7-9 and TRBJ1-1, with D possibly TRBD1 on 6 matching bases. The CDR3 extends over 15 amino acids. CDR1 and CDR2 from the germline V gene are SEHNR and FQNEAQ (reference sequence). Trimming removed 5 bases from V and 3 bases from J, with 16 bases in between. The CDR3 protein is CASSVGTTGHTEAFF. CDR3 DNA sequence: TGTGCCAGCAGCGTAGGGACAACAGGGCACACTGAAGCTTTCTTT. The full variable domain, in which reference TRBV7-9 and TRBJ1-1 provide the parts outside the CDR3, is DTGVSQNPRHKITKRGQNVTFRCDPISEHNRLYWYRQTLGQGPEFLTYFQNEAQLEKSRLLSDRFSAERPKGSFSTLEIQRTEQGDSAMYLCASSVGTTGHTEAFFGQGTRLTVV.

This chain's CDR3 is CASSSLSGIYGYTF. CDR3 bases: TGTGCCAGCAGCTCGTTATCAGGGATCTATGGCTACACCTTC. The chain employs TRBV5-4 and TRBJ1-2; weak D call: TRBD1 (5 bases). Germline CDR1 is SGHNT and CDR2 is YYREEE (reference sequence). V was trimmed by 3 bases and J by 4 bases, leaving 13 bases between them. This CDR3 contains 14 residues. Full variable domain (remainder filled in from reference TRBV5-4 and TRBJ1-2): ETGVTQSPTHLIKTRGQQVTLRCSSQSGHNTVSWYQQALGQGPQFIFQYYREEENGRGNFPPRFSGLQFPNYSSELNVNALELDDSALYLCASSSLSGIYGYTFGSGTRLTVV.

V gene TRBV19 combines with J gene TRBJ2-6; 8 nucleotides agree with TRBD2. J gave up 3 bases and V 5 bases, and 3 bases lay outside the gene matches. CDR1 and CDR2 (germline): LNHDA, SQIVND (reference sequence). This CDR3 has 15 amino acids. CDR3 nucleotide sequence: TGTGCCAGTAGTTCCGGGGGGGTTGGGGCCAACGTCCTGACTTTC. Residues: CASSSGGVGANVLTF.

This clone was detected only once. This chain connects TRBV5-4 to TRBJ2-5; D might be TRBD2 (6 bases). Germline V lookup: CDR1 SGHNT, CDR2 YYREEE (reference sequence). V was trimmed by 1 base and J by 5 bases, leaving 12 bases between them. The CDR3 is made up of 14 amino acids. CDR3 residues: CASSLFRGSETQYF. The CDR3 nucleotides read TGTGCCAGCAGCTTGTTTCGGGGGAGTGAGACCCAGTACTTC.

In this sample, this clone turned up once. The chain links TRBV10-3 to TRBJ2-7, with D possibly being TRBD2 (5 bases). Trimming pared 2 bases from V and 2 bases from J, leaving 13 bases between. Germline CDR1 reads ENHRY; CDR2 reads SYGVKD. This CDR3 spans 15 amino acids. The chain's CDR3 is CAISENEGMAYEQYF. As DNA, the CDR3 is TGTGCCATCAGTGAGAATGAGGGTATGGCCTACGAGCAGTACTTC.

The V gene is TRBV19, the J gene TRBJ1-2; 7 bases are shared with TRBD1. V was pared by 7 bases and J by 1 base, with 9 bases of the junction left unmatched. There are 15 residues in the CDR3. Germline CDR1 LNHDA, CDR2 SQIVND (reference sequence). The CDR3: CASKARDSNNYGYTF. The CDR3, as DNA: TGTGCCAGTAAGGCCCGGGACAGCAATAACTATGGCTACACCTTC.

The rearrangement links TRBV19 to TRBJ1-1, with D maybe TRBD1 (5 bases). CDR1 and CDR2 from the germline V gene are LNHDA and SQIVND (reference sequence). The CDR3 extends over 16 amino acids. V shed 0 bases and J shed 0 bases, with 11 bases lying between them. In nucleotides, the CDR3 is TGTGCCAGTAGTATAGATAGGGGCTCGATGAACACTGAAGCTTTCTTT. It specifies CASSIDRGSMNTEAFF.

The rearrangement joins TRBV19 to TRBJ2-2; maybe TRBD1 (6 bases). With 1 base removed from V and 4 bases from J, the gap between germline ends came to 13 bases. The CDR3 totals 16 residues. From germline, CDR1 is LNHDA and CDR2 SQIVND (reference sequence). The CDR3 DNA reads as TGTGCCAGTAGTATAGTTGGGGGCGGAGGCACCGGGGAGCTGTTTTTT. This codes for CASSIVGGGGTGELFF.

The rearrangement joins TRBV15 to TRBJ1-2; 7 bases agree with TRBD1. The junction had 7 bases not matched to a gene; V was cut back by 3 bases and J by 6 bases. The length of the CDR3 is 14 residues. CDR1 LNHNV and CDR2 YYDKDF come from the germline V gene (reference sequence). In nucleotides, the CDR3 is TGTGCCACCAGCAGTCCCGGGACAGACAATGGCTACACCTTC. This gives the protein CATSSPGTDNGYTF.

The V call is TRBV9, the J call TRBJ2-3, with TRBD2 matching over 8 bases. CDR3 size: 15 residues. The V gene end was trimmed by 4 bases and the J gene end by 4 bases; junction bases not matched to a gene: 8. The germline V gene encodes CDR1 SGDLS and CDR2 YYNGEE. The CDR3, as DNA: TGTGCCAGCAGCCCAAGCGGGAGAAGGGCAGATACGCAGTATTTT. Translation gives CASSPSGRRADTQYF.

This chain joins TRBV3-1 (or the pseudogene TRBV3-2) and TRBJ1-1; 9 bases match TRBD1. From germline, CDR1 is LGHDT and CDR2 YNNKEL (reference sequence). V shed 3 bases and J 12 bases; nucleotides not matched to a gene: 5. The CDR3 loop spans 12 amino acids. The CDR3 protein is CASSHRDRATFF. Here the CDR3 DNA reads TGTGCCAGCAGCCATAGGGACAGGGCCACTTTCTTT.

V gene TRBV2 combines with J gene TRBJ1-2, with TRBD1 matching 8 bases. In germline, CDR1 is SNHLY, CDR2 FYNNEI. With V trimmed by 5 bases and J by 3 bases, 5 bases remained unmatched. This CDR3 is 14 amino acids long. DNA for the CDR3: TGTGCCAGCAGTTTCGGACAGGGAGACTATGGCTACACCTTC. Encoded protein: CASSFGQGDYGYTF.

Only one count was recorded for this clone. The genes are TRBV30 and TRBJ1-2; D is possibly TRBD1 (5 bases). CDR1 is GTSNPN, CDR2 SVGIG, per germline (reference sequence). This CDR3 region has 13 residues. The CDR3 DNA follows: TGTGCTTCGGGGGAAAGGGGAGGCTATGGCTACACCTTC. This sequence encodes CASGERGGYGYTF.

The V gene is TRBV12-3 or TRBV12-4, the J gene TRBJ1-5; D remains ambiguous. This CDR3 contains 12 residues. V was cut by 3 bases and J by 7 bases, with 7 bases left in between. The CDR3 protein is CASSLWRQPQHF. In DNA form, the CDR3 reads TGTGCCAGCAGTTTGTGGAGGCAGCCCCAGCATTTT.

Points on this clone: This may come from a read error, since a much larger clone is one base off. The CDR3 is CASSPTGQETQYF. In DNA form, the CDR3 reads TGTGCCAGCAGCCCGACAGGGCAAGAGACCCAGTACTTC. The V and J genes are TRBV5-4 and TRBJ2-5, with 7 positions matching TRBD1. With V trimmed by 4 bases and J by 2 bases, 2 bases remained unmatched. Germline CDR1 is SGHNT and CDR2 is YYREEE (reference sequence). This CDR3 has 13 residues.

The chain employs TRBV5-8 and TRBJ2-1; 9 bases align to TRBD2. J was trimmed by 4 bases and V by 0 bases; bases with no gene match: 5. This CDR3 contains 16 residues. From germline, CDR1 is SGHTS and CDR2 YDEGEE. CDR3 amino acids: CASSLVPSGRYNEQFF. The CDR3, as DNA: TGTGCCAGCAGCTTGGTACCCAGCGGGAGGTACAATGAGCAGTTCTTC.

The chain links TRBV5-6 to TRBJ1-5; the D is unclear. Germline CDR1 reads SGHDT; CDR2 reads YYEEEE. The CDR3 covers 15 residues. V lost 3 bases to trimming and J lost 3 bases, with 13 bases between them. This chain's CDR3 is CASSSERLNNQPQHF. Written as DNA, the CDR3 is TGTGCCAGCAGCTCGGAGAGACTTAACAATCAGCCCCAGCATTTT. Filled out from reference TRBV5-6 and TRBJ1-5, the complete variable domain reads DAGVTQSPTHLIKTRGQQVTLRCSPKSGHDTVSWYQQALGQGPQFIFQYYEEEERQRGNFPDRFSGHQFPNYSSELNVNALLLGDSALYLCASSSERLNNQPQHFGDGTRLSIL.

The DNA of the CDR3 is TGTGCCAGCAGCTTGGTTCAGGGGACCGAGCAGTACTTC. This encodes CASSLVQGTEQYF. V usage is TRBV5-8 and J usage is TRBJ2-7; D is possibly TRBD1 (6 bases). The V and J ends lost 0 bases and 6 bases respectively, with 10 bases between them. The germline gives CDR1 SGHTS, CDR2 YDEGEE. There are 13 residues in the CDR3.

Only one count was recorded for this clone. The chain combines TRBV21-1 with TRBJ2-3; the DNA was not compared with TRBD1, the D call given in the table. TRBV21-1 is recorded as a pseudogene. The CDR3 is made up of 17 amino acids. CDR3 bases: TGTGCCAGCAGCAAGCCAAACCGGGACAGGGACACAGATACGCAGTATTTT. Translated, it gives CASSKPNRDRDTDTQYF.